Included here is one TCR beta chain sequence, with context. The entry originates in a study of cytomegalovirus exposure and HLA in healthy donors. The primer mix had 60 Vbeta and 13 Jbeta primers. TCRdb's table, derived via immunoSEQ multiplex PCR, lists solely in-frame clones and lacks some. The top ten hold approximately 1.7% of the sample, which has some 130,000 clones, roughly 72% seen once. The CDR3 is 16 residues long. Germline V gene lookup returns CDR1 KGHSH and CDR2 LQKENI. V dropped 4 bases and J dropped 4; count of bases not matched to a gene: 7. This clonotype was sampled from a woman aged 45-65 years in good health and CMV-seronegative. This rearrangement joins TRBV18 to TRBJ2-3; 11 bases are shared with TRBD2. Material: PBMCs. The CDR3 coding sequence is TGTGCCAGCTCACGGCTACTAGCGGGAGATGCAGATACGCAGTATTTT. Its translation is CASSRLLAGDADTQYF.